The TCR beta chain under discussion was sequenced for a study of T cell clones after liver transplantation. Background on the study: Post-transplant blood was tracked for graft-donor-reactive T cell clones identified in a pre-transplant mixed lymphocyte reaction. Standard immunosuppression, with no induction, continued until 12-24 months after transplant.

Here immunoSEQ multiplex PCR was the method, and the copy in TCRdb shows in-frame clones only, minus some. The data show around 19,000 clones, with approximately 88% seen just once and around 13% held by the top ten. V lost 7 bases to trimming and J lost 1 base; unmatched junction nucleotides: 5. Germline loops: CDR1 MNHNS, CDR2 SASEGT. This CDR3 has 14 amino acids. This clone has only a few counts. The TCR originated in a human donor who received a liver transplant. The rearrangement uses TRBV6-1 and TRBJ1-1; 8 bases map to TRBD1. This specimen was CD8+ T cells from blood, taken before liver transplant. In DNA, the CDR3 is TGTGCCAGCACCTGGGACAGGTGGAACACTGAAGCTTTCTTT. Amino acid sequence: CASTWDRWNTEAFF.